The present TCR beta chain was sequenced within a study of memory CD8 T cells in hepatitis C reinfection. Documented time point: peak reinfection, 3 to 8 weeks after reinfection detection. TCR sequencing was done directly ex vivo on sorted cells, without expansion in vitro. Clones were sequenced by immunoSEQ multiplex PCR, and TCRdb holds only the in-frame ones, with some missing. The sample holds more than 35,000 clones, around 87% seen once. Looked up from germline, CDR1 is LNHDA and CDR2 is SQIVND (reference sequence). V shed 5 bases and J 4 bases; nucleotides not matched to a gene: 7. The CDR3 length is 14 residues.

This receptor was taken from a man younger than 35 with hepatitis C virus infection. The material sequenced was naive CD8+ T cells sorted from blood. This rearrangement joins TRBV19 to TRBJ2-7; 8 nucleotides agree with TRBD1. The CDR3 loop reads CASSLLDREYEQYF. In DNA form, the CDR3 reads TGTGCCAGTAGTTTGTTGGACAGGGAATACGAGCAGTACTTC. Supplemented by reference TRBV19 and TRBJ2-7, the full variable domain reads DGGITQSPKYLFRKEGQNVTLSCEQNLNHDAMYWYRQDPGQGLRLIYYSQIVNDFQKGDIAEGYSVSREKKESFPLTVTSAQKNPTAFYLCASSLLDREYEQYFGPGTRLTVT.